The clone carrying this T cell receptor beta chain has a count of ten or more. Its antigen is currently unknown. The CDR3 length is 17 residues. V was pared by 1 base and J by 8 bases, with 13 bases of the junction left unmatched. CDR1 and CDR2 from the germline V gene are SGHTA and FQGNSA. The data belong to a study of T cells after yellow fever vaccination. Overall study context: Preparing low-cell-number fractions relied on SMART-Seq v4 Ultra Low Input.

5'RACE template switching generated TCR cDNA, adding a universal primer site and UMIs. In TCRdb, the 5' RACE reads were re-called with MiXCR into one record per CDR3 protein. The sample lists over 300,000 distinct CDR3 sequences, approximately 7% occurring once. Study-wide points: Peak timing came faster in the weaker secondary response, day 5 versus 15. A large majority of primary-vaccination clones showed up again after the booster (96% CD4, around 90% CD8).

This clonotype was obtained from a man between 18 and 35 years old who received the YFV17D yellow fever vaccine. The sequences come from PBMCs, collected roughly 47 days after the first yellow fever vaccination. The chain links TRBV7-2 to TRBJ2-3; 9 positions agree with TRBD2. CDR3 bases: TGTGCCAGCAGCTTAGGCGCTAGCGGGGACGGGCGGAGTACGCAGTATTTT. Its translation: CASSLGASGDGRSTQYF.